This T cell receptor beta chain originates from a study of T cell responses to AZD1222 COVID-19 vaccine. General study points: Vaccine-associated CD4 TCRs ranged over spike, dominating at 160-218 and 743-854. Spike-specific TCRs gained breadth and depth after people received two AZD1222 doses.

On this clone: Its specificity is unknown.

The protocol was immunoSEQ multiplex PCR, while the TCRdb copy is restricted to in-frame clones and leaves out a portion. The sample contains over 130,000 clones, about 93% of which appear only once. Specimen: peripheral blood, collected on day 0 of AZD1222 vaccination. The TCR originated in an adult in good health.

CDR3: CASSPRTSGDNEQFF. For the CDR3, the DNA is TGTGCCAGCAGCCCCAGGACTAGCGGGGACAATGAGCAGTTCTTC. The rearrangement links TRBV5-4 to TRBJ2-1; 12 bases line up with TRBD2. Germline V gives CDR1 SGHNT, CDR2 YYREEE (reference sequence). J was trimmed by 5 bases and V by 4 bases; bases with no gene match: 4. This CDR3 is built from 15 residues.